A selection of T cell receptor beta chains follows, all from one sample in a study of blood T cells in healthy people across ages. TCRdb re-derived calls from the 5' RACE reads in MiXCR, one entry per CDR3 protein. Of more than 650,000 distinct CDR3 sequences detected, around 24% appear once; the ten largest clones hold about 3%. The data were also submitted as part of a second study, on T cells of mothers and their children.

Source material: blood. Every receptor here comes from a boy under 18 in good health. Both conserved end residues are part of each CDR3. D genes are given only for firm matches. Not all rows give a size; the values are once, few, many and, for expanded clones, a class.

TRBV30,14,NA,TRBJ1-1,TRBD1,CAWNPGGRDTEAFF,TGTGCCTGGAATCCAGGGGGCCGGGATACTGAAGCTTTCTTT
TRBV11-2,13,NA,TRBJ2-1,TRBD2,CATERGGGNEQFF,TGTGCCACCGAGCGGGGTGGGGGCAATGAGCAGTTCTTC
TRBV11-2,17,NA,TRBJ2-2,TRBD2,CASSLTGGGGSTGELFF,TGTGCCAGCAGCCTAACTGGCGGGGGGGGCAGCACCGGGGAGCTGTTTTTT
TRBV20-1,13,NA,TRBJ2-5,NA,CSARVPTGETQYF,TGCAGTGCTAGAGTCCCAACGGGTGAGACCCAGTACTTC
TRBV6-5,13,NA,TRBJ1-2,NA,CASSYLGTGGYTF,TGTGCCAGCAGTTACCTAGGGACGGGTGGCTACACCTTC
TRBV12-3/TRBV12-4,15,NA,TRBJ2-5,TRBD2,CASTRESGGQETQYF,TGTGCCAGCACCCGGGAAAGCGGGGGGCAAGAGACCCAGTACTTC
TRBV5-4,13,few,TRBJ2-1,NA,CASTRTGRDEQFF,TGTGCCAGCACCAGGACGGGGCGGGATGAGCAGTTCTTC
TRBV29-1,12,few,TRBJ2-7,NA,CSVVYPSYEQYF,TGCAGCGTTGTGTACCCCTCCTACGAGCAGTACTTC
TRBV2,14,NA,TRBJ1-5,NA,CASSEPQGRQPQHF,TGTGCCAGCAGTGAACCCCAGGGAAGACAGCCCCAGCATTTT
TRBV6-6,11,NA,TRBJ2-7,NA,CASSYRQGGYF,TGTGCCAGCAGTTATCGACAGGGAGGCTACTTC
TRBV5-1,13,NA,TRBJ1-2,TRBD1,CASSMTGSGGYTF,TGCGCCAGCAGCATGACAGGGTCGGGTGGCTACACCTTC
TRBV7-3,13,NA,TRBJ1-5,NA,CASSLKAGQPQHF,TGTGCCAGCAGCTTAAAGGCAGGCCAGCCCCAGCATTTT
TRBV7-6,14,few,TRBJ1-3,NA,CASSPVIPGNTIYF,TGTGCCAGCAGCCCGGTAATCCCTGGAAACACCATATATTTT
TRBV9,15,NA,TRBJ2-1,TRBD2,CASSVEASGVDEQFF,TGTGCCAGCAGCGTAGAGGCTAGCGGGGTGGATGAGCAGTTCTTC
TRBV10-3,13,NA,TRBJ1-2,NA,CAISEEAGLGYTF,TGTGCCATCAGTGAGGAAGCGGGGCTTGGCTACACCTTC
TRBV3-1,13,NA,TRBJ1-5,NA,CASSQAGNQPQHF,TGTGCCAGCAGCCAAGCTGGCAATCAGCCCCAGCATTTT
TRBV20-1,11,NA,TRBJ2-1,NA,CSPLGVNEQFF,TGCAGCCCTCTGGGGGTCAATGAGCAGTTCTTC
TRBV7-9,14,few,TRBJ1-5,NA,CASSLNSLNQPQHF,TGTGCCAGCAGCTTAAACAGCCTGAATCAGCCCCAGCATTTT
TRBV20-1,15,once,TRBJ2-5,TRBD2,CSAKPGLAGGETQYF,TGCAGTGCTAAGCCGGGACTAGCGGGGGGTGAGACCCAGTACTTC
TRBV20-1,15,NA,TRBJ2-7,NA,CSAQGQPSNLGEQYF,TGCAGTGCTCAAGGACAGCCCTCTAACCTGGGCGAGCAGTACTTC
TRBV30,15,NA,TRBJ1-4,NA,CAWSAAGTPGEKLFF,TGTGCCTGGAGTGCCGCCGGGACGCCGGGTGAGAAACTGTTTTTT
TRBV6-6,14,NA,TRBJ2-7,NA,CASSSQGLSYEQYF,TGTGCCAGCAGTTCACAGGGATTATCCTACGAGCAGTACTTC
TRBV7-2,13,many,TRBJ1-5,NA,CASSLVGAQPQHF,TGTGCCAGCAGCTTAGTTGGGGCGCAGCCCCAGCATTTT
TRBV19,12,many,TRBJ2-7,NA,CASKGGSYEQYF,TGTGCCAGTAAAGGGGGCTCCTACGAGCAGTACTTC
TRBV29-1,12,few,TRBJ2-3,NA,CSVVLGTDTQYF,TGCAGCGTAGTACTTGGCACAGATACGCAGTATTTT
TRBV5-1,16,NA,TRBJ2-5,NA,CASSLAERGFGETQYF,TGCGCCAGCAGCTTGGCCGAAAGGGGTTTTGGAGAGACCCAGTACTTC
TRBV7-6,15,NA,TRBJ2-1,TRBD2,CASSLVPAGEDEQFF,TGTGCCAGCAGCTTAGTCCCGGCGGGGGAAGATGAGCAGTTCTTC
TRBV20-1,15,few,TRBJ2-3,NA,CSARIGRTGGDTQYF,TGCAGTGCTAGGATAGGCAGGACTGGCGGGGATACGCAGTATTTT
TRBV14,15,few,TRBJ2-5,NA,CASSQRGGWKETQYF,TGTGCCAGCAGCCAAAGAGGGGGGTGGAAAGAGACCCAGTACTTC
TRBV5-1,16,NA,TRBJ2-1,TRBD1,CASSLMPGGQYNEQSF,TGCGCCAGCAGCTTGATGCCAGGGGGCCAATACAATGAGCAGTCCTTC
TRBV29-1,11,NA,TRBJ1-1,NA,CSVSGGRETFF,TGCAGCGTGTCCGGAGGACGGGAAACTTTCTTT